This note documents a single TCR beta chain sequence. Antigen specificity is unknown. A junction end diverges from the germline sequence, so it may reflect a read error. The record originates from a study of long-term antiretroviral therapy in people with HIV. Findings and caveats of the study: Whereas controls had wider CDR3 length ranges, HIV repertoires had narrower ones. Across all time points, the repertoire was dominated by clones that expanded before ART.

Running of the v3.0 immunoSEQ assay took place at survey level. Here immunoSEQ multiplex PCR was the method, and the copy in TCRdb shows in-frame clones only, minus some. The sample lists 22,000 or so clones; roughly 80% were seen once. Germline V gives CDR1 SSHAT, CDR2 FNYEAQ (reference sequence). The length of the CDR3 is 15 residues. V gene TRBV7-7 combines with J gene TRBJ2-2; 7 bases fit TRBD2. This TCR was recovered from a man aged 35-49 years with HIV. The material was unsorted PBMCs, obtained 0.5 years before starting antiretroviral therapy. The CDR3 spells CASSPNSGGTGELFF. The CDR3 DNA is TGTGCTAGCAGCCCTAACTCCGGGGGGACCGGGGAGCTGTTTTTT.